This paragraph reports one T cell receptor (beta chain). Its antigen remains unidentified. Using triplicate sorts, 250,000 to 350,000 cells were collected each time from every CD8+ T cell subset. Phenotypically, naive CD8+ T cells corresponded to CD45RO-CCR7+CD27+CD95-. The TRB libraries of cDNA were built by UMI-labeled 5' RACE. With the 5' RACE reads reprocessed, TCRdb shows one record per CDR3 protein and no DNA. The sample data list 110,000 or so distinct CDR3 sequences. The source of the sample is a study of CXCR3-negative and CXCR3-positive naive CD8 T cells. Study-wide findings and caveats: Cryopreserved cells showed partially decreased CXCR3 expression, and most assays used fresh PBMCs. When CXCR3-positive naive cells were set against CXCR3-negative naive cells, the former had more hydrophobic TRB CDR3s. Similar TRBV-TRBJ usage was seen in naive cells (both CXCR3-negative and CXCR3-positive), but memory cells differed.

Sequencing input: naive CXCR3+ CD8+ T cells from blood. As to subset: CD45RO-CCR7+CD27+CD95- naive CD8+ T cells expressing CXCR3 (TNR3+). This TCR came from a human donor in good health. Some clones in this sample may be carry-over from other donors' samples.

The CDR3 sequence: CASSLVTPGQGRLSYGYTF. The rearrangement links TRBV13 to TRBJ1-2; the D call from TCRdb, TRBD1, cannot be confirmed without DNA. The CDR3 length is 19 residues. Germline V gene data show CDR1 as PRHDT and CDR2 as FYEKMQ (reference sequence).